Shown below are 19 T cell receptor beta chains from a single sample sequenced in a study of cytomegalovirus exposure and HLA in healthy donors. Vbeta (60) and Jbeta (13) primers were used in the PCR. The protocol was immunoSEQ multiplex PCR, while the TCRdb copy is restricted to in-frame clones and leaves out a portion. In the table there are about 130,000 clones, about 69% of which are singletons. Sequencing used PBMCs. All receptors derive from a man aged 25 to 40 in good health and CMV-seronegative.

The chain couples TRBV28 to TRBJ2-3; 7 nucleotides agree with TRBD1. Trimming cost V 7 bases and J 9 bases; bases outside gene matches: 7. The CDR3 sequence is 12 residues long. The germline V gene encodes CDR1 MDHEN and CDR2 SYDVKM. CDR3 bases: TGTGCCAGCACCCAAGGACAGGCGACGCAGTATTTT. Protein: CASTQGQATQYF.

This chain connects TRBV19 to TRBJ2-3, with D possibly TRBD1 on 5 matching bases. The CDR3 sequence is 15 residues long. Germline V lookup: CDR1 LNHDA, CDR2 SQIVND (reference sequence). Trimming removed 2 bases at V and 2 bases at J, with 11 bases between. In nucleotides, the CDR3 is TGTGCCAGTAGTATACTAGGGGATGACACAGATACGCAGTATTTT. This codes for CASSILGDDTDTQYF.

This CDR3 is CASSFVFRLNSYEQYF. The CDR3 DNA is TGTGCCAGCAGCTTTGTTTTTCGGTTGAACTCCTACGAGCAGTACTTC. The chain employs TRBV7-8 and TRBJ2-7, with unresolved D. V lost 3 bases, J lost 0 bases, and 15 bases lay in between. Germline values: CDR1 SGHVS, CDR2 FQNEAQ. This CDR3 is built from 16 residues. Full variable domain (rest looked up from reference TRBV7-8 and TRBJ2-7): GAGVSQSPRYKVAKRGQDVALRCDPISGHVSLFWYQQALGQGPEFLTYFQNEAQLDKSGLPSDRFFAERPEGSVSTLKIQRTQQEDSAVYLCASSFVFRLNSYEQYFGPGTRLTVT.

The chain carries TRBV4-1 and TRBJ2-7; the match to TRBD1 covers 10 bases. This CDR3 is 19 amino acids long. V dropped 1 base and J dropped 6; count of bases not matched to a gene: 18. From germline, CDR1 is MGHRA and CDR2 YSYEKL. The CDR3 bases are TGCGCCAGCAGCCAAGTTTTCTTTGCTGGTGGGACAGGGGTCCTCGAGCAGTACTTC. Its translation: CASSQVFFAGGTGVLEQYF.

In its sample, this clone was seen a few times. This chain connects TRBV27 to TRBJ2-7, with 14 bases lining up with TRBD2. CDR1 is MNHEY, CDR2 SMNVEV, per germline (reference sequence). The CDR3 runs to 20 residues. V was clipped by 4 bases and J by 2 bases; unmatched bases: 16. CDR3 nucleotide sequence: TGTGCCAGCAGTTGTCCCATCGACAGGGGACTAGCGGGAGATACCTACGAGCAGTACTTC. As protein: CASSCPIDRGLAGDTYEQYF.

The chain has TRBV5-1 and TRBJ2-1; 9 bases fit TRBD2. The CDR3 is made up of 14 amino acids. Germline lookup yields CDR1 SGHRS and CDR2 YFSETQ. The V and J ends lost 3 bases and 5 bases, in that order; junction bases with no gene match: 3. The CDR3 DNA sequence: TGCGCCAGCAGCTCCCTAGCGGGGAACAATGAGCAGTTCTTC. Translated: CASSSLAGNNEQFF. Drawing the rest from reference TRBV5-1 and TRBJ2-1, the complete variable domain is KAGVTQTPRYLIKTRGQQVTLSCSPISGHRSVSWYQQTPGQGLQFLFEYFSETQRNKGNFPGRFSGRQFSNSRSEMNVSTLELGDSALYLCASSSLAGNNEQFFGPGTRLTVL.

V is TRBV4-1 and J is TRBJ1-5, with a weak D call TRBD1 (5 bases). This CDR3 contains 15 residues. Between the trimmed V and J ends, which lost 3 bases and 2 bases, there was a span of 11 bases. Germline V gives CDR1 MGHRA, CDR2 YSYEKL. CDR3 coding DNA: TGCGCCAGCAGCCATGGGGCGGGGGGCAATCAGCCCCAGCATTTT. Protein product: CASSHGAGGNQPQHF.

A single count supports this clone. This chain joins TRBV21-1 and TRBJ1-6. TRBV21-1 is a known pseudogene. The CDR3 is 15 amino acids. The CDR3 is CASQRRVILYSPLHF. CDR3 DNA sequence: TGTGCCAGTCAGCGGAGGGTAATATTATATTCACCCCTCCACTTT.

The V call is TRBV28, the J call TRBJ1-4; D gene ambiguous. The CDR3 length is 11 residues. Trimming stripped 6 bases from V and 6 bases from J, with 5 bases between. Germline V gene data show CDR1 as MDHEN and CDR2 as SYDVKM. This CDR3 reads CASREYEKLFF. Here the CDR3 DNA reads TGTGCCAGCAGGGAGTATGAAAAACTGTTTTTT.

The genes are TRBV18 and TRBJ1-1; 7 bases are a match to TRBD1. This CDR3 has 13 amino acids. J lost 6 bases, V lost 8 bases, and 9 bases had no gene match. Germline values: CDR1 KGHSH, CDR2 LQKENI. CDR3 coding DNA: TGTGCCAGCCAAAGGGTTGGACAGGCTGAAGCTTTCTTT. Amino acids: CASQRVGQAEAFF.

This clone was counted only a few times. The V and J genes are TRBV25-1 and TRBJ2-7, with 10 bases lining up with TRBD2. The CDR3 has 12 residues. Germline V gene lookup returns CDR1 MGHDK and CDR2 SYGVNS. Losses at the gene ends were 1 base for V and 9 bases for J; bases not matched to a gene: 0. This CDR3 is CASSESSGRQYF. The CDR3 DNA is TGTGCCAGCAGTGAATCTAGCGGGAGGCAGTACTTC.

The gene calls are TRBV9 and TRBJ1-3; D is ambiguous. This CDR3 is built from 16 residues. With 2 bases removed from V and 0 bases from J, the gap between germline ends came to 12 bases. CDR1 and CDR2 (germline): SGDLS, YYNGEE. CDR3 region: CASSVYYGSSGNTIYF. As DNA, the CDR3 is TGTGCCAGCAGCGTTTACTACGGATCCTCTGGAAACACCATATATTTT.

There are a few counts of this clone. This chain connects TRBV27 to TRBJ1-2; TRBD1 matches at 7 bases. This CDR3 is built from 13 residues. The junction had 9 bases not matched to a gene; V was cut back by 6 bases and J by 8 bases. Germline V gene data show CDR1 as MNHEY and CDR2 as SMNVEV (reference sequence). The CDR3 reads CASSPNHRGGYTF. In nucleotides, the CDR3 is TGTGCCAGCAGCCCCAACCACAGGGGCGGCTACACCTTC.

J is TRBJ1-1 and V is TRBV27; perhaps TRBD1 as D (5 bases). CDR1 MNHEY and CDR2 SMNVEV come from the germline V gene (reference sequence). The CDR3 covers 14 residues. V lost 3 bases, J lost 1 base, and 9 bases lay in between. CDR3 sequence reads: CASSLAGENTEAFF. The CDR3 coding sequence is TGTGCCAGCAGTTTGGCGGGGGAGAACACTGAAGCTTTCTTT.

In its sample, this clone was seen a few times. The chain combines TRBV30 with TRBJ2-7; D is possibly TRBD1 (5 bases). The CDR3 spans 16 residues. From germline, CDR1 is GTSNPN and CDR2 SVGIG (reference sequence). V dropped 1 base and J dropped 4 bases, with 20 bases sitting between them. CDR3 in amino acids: CAWSESDGQRRYEQYF. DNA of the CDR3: TGTGCCTGGAGTGAGTCAGATGGACAACGGAGATACGAGCAGTACTTC.

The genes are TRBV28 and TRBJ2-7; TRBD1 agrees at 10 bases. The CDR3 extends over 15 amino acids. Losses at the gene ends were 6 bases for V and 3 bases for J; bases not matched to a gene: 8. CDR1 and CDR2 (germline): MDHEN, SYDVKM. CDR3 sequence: CASSPPGQGRYEQYF. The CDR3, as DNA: TGTGCCAGCAGCCCCCCGGGACAGGGGCGCTACGAGCAGTACTTC.

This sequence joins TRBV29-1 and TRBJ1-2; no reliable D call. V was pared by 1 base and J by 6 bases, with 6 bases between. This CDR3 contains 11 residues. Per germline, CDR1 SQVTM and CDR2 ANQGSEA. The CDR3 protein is CSVEAVNGYTF. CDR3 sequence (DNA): TGCAGCGTTGAAGCAGTGAATGGCTACACCTTC.

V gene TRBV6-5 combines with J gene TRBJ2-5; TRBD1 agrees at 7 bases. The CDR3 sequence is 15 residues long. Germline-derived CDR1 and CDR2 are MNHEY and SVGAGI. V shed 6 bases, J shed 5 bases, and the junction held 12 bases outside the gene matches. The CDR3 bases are TGTGCCAGCAGACGCCAAGACAGGGTCATCGAGACCCAGTACTTC. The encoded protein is CASRRQDRVIETQYF.

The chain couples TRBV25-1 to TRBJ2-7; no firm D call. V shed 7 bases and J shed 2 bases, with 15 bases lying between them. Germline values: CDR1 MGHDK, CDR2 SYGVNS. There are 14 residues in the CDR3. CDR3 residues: CASITVGLTYEQYF. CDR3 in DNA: TGTGCCAGCATAACGGTGGGCCTCACCTACGAGCAGTACTTC.